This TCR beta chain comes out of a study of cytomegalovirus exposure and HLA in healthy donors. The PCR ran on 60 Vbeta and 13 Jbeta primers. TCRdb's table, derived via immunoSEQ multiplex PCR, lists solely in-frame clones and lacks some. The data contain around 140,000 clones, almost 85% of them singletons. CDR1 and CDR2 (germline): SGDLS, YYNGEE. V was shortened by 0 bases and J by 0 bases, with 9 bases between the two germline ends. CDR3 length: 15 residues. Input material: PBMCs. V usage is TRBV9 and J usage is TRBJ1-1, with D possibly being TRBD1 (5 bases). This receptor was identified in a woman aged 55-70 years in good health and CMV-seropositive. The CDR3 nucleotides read TGTGCCAGCAGCGTAGGGGGAGGGGTGAACACTGAAGCTTTCTTT. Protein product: CASSVGGGVNTEAFF.